This passage covers 24 T cell receptor beta chains from one sample sequenced in a study of cytomegalovirus exposure and HLA in healthy donors. Some clones are missing from TCRdb's copy, which holds only in-frame ones; the method was immunoSEQ multiplex PCR. The sample has 100,000 or so clones, 86% seen once. Sequences were obtained from PBMCs. The receptors originated from a woman aged 18-35 years in good health and CMV-seropositive.

The CDR3 DNA is TGTGCTCTGAACCGGACCGACGAGGAGCTCCCGGGGGAGACCCAGTACTTC. Translating gives CALNRTDEELPGETQYF. V and J are TRBV30 and TRBJ2-5, with a tentative D call TRBD2 (5 bases). The CDR3 is 17 residues long. From germline, CDR1 is GTSNPN and CDR2 SVGIG (reference sequence).

The chain carries TRBV7-2 and TRBJ2-3; 9 bases are shared with TRBD1. V was pared by 5 bases and J by 4 bases, with 4 bases of the junction left unmatched. From germline, CDR1 is SGHTA and CDR2 FQGNSA. The length of the CDR3 is 14 residues. DNA for the CDR3: TGTGCCAGCAGCGCACGGACAGGGGCAGATACGCAGTATTTT. It translates to CASSARTGADTQYF.

The V and J genes are TRBV10-2 and TRBJ2-5; tentative D call: TRBD2 (7 bases). This CDR3 contains 14 residues. The V and J ends lost 6 bases and 4 bases respectively, with 15 bases between them. The germline V gene has CDR1 WSHSY and CDR2 SAAADI. The DNA of the CDR3 is TGCGCCAGCAGATCTCGGGGGGCGCGAGAGACCCAGTACTTC. This sequence encodes CASRSRGARETQYF.

The V call is TRBV29-1, the J call TRBJ2-6; D is ambiguous. The CDR3 loop spans 13 amino acids. Germline V gives CDR1 SQVTM, CDR2 ANQGSEA. Deletions cut 7 bases from V and 4 bases from J, with 11 bases between. The DNA of the CDR3 is TGCAGCGCCACTGTTCTCGGGGCCAACGTCCTGACTTTC. Encoded protein: CSATVLGANVLTF. Full variable domain (missing parts from reference TRBV29-1 and TRBJ2-6): SAVISQKPSRDICQRGTSLTIQCQVDSQVTMMFWYRQQPGQSLTLIATANQGSEATYESGFVIDKFPISRPNLTFSTLTVSNMSPEDSSIYLCSATVLGANVLTFGAGSRLTVL.

The chain has TRBV19 and TRBJ2-1, with TRBD2 identical over 7 bases. Germline values: CDR1 LNHDA, CDR2 SQIVND (reference sequence). This CDR3 has 16 amino acids. With 6 bases clipped from V and 2 bases from J, the junction kept 10 bases outside the gene matches. CDR3 amino acids: CASSPAASGPYNEQFF. CDR3 nucleotides: TGTGCCAGTAGCCCTGCAGCTAGCGGTCCCTACAATGAGCAGTTCTTC.

This clone was seen just once. The V call is TRBV18, the J call TRBJ1-5; 10 positions match TRBD1. CDR3 size: 17 residues. The ends lost 2 bases at V and 5 bases at J; junction bases unmatched: 9. The germline gives CDR1 KGHSH, CDR2 LQKENI. CDR3 amino acids: CASSPVGTGEIYQPQHF. The DNA for the CDR3 is TGTGCCAGCTCACCAGTGGGGACAGGGGAGATTTATCAGCCCCAGCATTTT. Looking up the rest from reference TRBV18 and TRBJ1-5 gives the full variable domain: NAGVMQNPRHLVRRRGQEARLRCSPMKGHSHVYWYRQLPEEGLKFMVYLQKENIIDESGMPKERFSAEFPKEGPSILRIQQVVRGDSAAYFCASSPVGTGEIYQPQHFGDGTRLSIL.

V is TRBV7-8 and J is TRBJ2-5, with a possible D match to TRBD2 (5 bases). The V gene lost 7 bases and the J gene lost 5 bases, with 20 bases spanning the gap. The CDR3 extends over 15 amino acids. Germline V CDR1 and CDR2: SGHVS, FQNEAQ. Here the CDR3 reads CASKSGTGPGETQYF. DNA of the CDR3: TGTGCCAGCAAGTCGGGAACCGGGCCGGGGGAGACCCAGTACTTC. The full variable domain, in which reference TRBV7-8 and TRBJ2-5 provide the parts outside the CDR3, is GAGVSQSPRYKVAKRGQDVALRCDPISGHVSLFWYQQALGQGPEFLTYFQNEAQLDKSGLPSDRFFAERPEGSVSTLKIQRTQQEDSAVYLCASKSGTGPGETQYFGPGTRLLVL.

The gene calls are TRBV5-1 and TRBJ1-6, with no clear D. The CDR3 is 15 residues long. In germline, CDR1 is SGHRS, CDR2 YFSETQ. Trimming cost V 0 bases and J 0 bases, with 4 bases left between them. The CDR3 sequence is CASSLESSYNSPLHF. CDR3 DNA sequence: TGCGCCAGCAGCTTGGAGAGCTCCTATAATTCACCCCTCCACTTT.

The V and J genes are TRBV6-1 and TRBJ2-6, with a weak D call TRBD1 (5 bases). The CDR3 is 15 amino acids. Germline V gene sequence: CDR1 MNHNS, CDR2 SASEGT. V lost 8 bases and J 1 base, leaving 12 bases between the germline ends. The CDR3 here is CASSKGKSGANVLTF. In DNA, the CDR3 is TGTGCCAGCTCGAAGGGGAAATCTGGGGCCAACGTCCTGACTTTC.

The chain links TRBV5-1 to TRBJ1-2, with TRBD1 identical over 7 bases. V was clipped by 7 bases and J by 8 bases; unmatched bases: 11. CDR1 is SGHRS and CDR2 is YFSETQ in the germline V gene. The CDR3 loop spans 13 amino acids. CDR3 in DNA: TGCGCCAGCCACACCGACAGGGTGAAAGGCTACACCTTC. Protein product: CASHTDRVKGYTF.

The chain is built from TRBV9 and TRBJ1-1; 8 nucleotides align to TRBD1. Germline trimming cut 0 bases from V and 5 bases from J; bases unmatched to any gene: 6. This CDR3 is built from 15 residues. Germline V gene lookup returns CDR1 SGDLS and CDR2 YYNGEE. The CDR3 protein is CASSVGSGGWTEAFF. The CDR3 nucleotides read TGTGCCAGCAGCGTAGGGTCAGGGGGCTGGACTGAAGCTTTCTTT. Looking up the rest from reference TRBV9 and TRBJ1-1 gives the full variable domain: DSGVTQTPKHLITATGQRVTLRCSPRSGDLSVYWYQQSLDQGLQFLIQYYNGEERAKGNILERFSAQQFPDLHSELNLSSLELGDSALYFCASSVGSGGWTEAFFGQGTRLTVV.

This clone came up a few times. The chain carries TRBV6-4 and TRBJ2-7; tentative D call: TRBD1 (6 bases). The CDR3 has 14 amino acids. The V end was cut by 7 bases, the J end by 3 bases, with 16 bases between. Germline V lookup: CDR1 MRHNA, CDR2 SNTAGT. CDR3 sequence reads: CASTPPDRYYEQYF. CDR3 nucleotide sequence: TGTGCCAGCACCCCCCCGGACAGATACTACGAGCAGTACTTC.

Turning to this clone: Other DNA sequences in this sample translate to the same CDR3. The chain carries TRBV5-1 and TRBJ2-5; the D is unclear. Trimming stripped 2 bases from V and 3 bases from J, with 2 bases between. The CDR3 consists of 11 residues. CDR1 SGHRS and CDR2 YFSETQ come from the germline V gene. The CDR3 protein is CASSFKETQYF. The CDR3 DNA sequence: TGCGCCAGCAGCTTTAAAGAGACCCAGTACTTC.

The rearrangement joins TRBV9 to TRBJ2-7; 8 nucleotides align to TRBD2. There are 15 residues in the CDR3. Germline lookup yields CDR1 SGDLS and CDR2 YYNGEE. J lost 3 bases, V lost 0 bases, and 5 bases had no gene match. The CDR3: CASSVGGTRGYEQYF. In DNA form, the CDR3 reads TGTGCCAGCAGCGTAGGAGGGACTAGAGGCTACGAGCAGTACTTC.

The J gene is TRBJ2-5, the V gene TRBV9; 10 nucleotides match TRBD2. CDR1 SGDLS and CDR2 YYNGEE come from the germline V gene. This CDR3 has 16 residues. The ends lost 0 bases at V and 5 bases at J; junction bases unmatched: 7. The CDR3 region is CASSVGALTSGETQYF. Written as DNA, the CDR3 is TGTGCCAGCAGCGTAGGAGCTTTGACTAGCGGGGAGACCCAGTACTTC.

This sequence joins TRBV9 and TRBJ1-3; 7 bases map to TRBD1. There are 16 residues in the CDR3. With 2 bases clipped from V and 0 bases from J, the junction kept 5 bases outside the gene matches. Germline CDR1 is SGDLS and CDR2 is YYNGEE. CDR3 nucleotide sequence: TGTGCCAGCAGCGTGGGACAGATCCACTCTGGAAACACCATATATTTT. Its translation is CASSVGQIHSGNTIYF.

The V and J genes are TRBV7-9 and TRBJ1-1; perhaps TRBD1 as D (5 bases). Germline assignment: CDR1 SEHNR and CDR2 FQNEAQ (reference sequence). V shed 5 bases and J shed 0 bases, with 13 bases lying between them. This CDR3 region has 15 residues. The CDR3 bases are TGTGCCAGCAGCCCGACTGGAGGGGTGAACACTGAAGCTTTCTTT. Its protein is CASSPTGGVNTEAFF.

The V call is TRBV2, the J call TRBJ1-2; D call uncertain. CDR3 length: 13 amino acids. CDR1 is SNHLY and CDR2 is FYNNEI in the germline V gene. Trimming left V 9 bases short and J 1 base short, with 12 bases between. CDR3 coding DNA: TGTGCCAGTAAAACTCGGGTTAACTATGGCTACACCTTC. Translated, it gives CASKTRVNYGYTF. Supplemented by reference TRBV2 and TRBJ1-2, the full variable domain reads EPEVTQTPSHQVTQMGQEVILRCVPISNHLYFYWYRQILGQKVEFLVSFYNNEISEKSEIFDDQFSVERPDGSNFTLKIRSTKLEDSAMYFCASKTRVNYGYTFGSGTRLTVV.

V and J are TRBV5-4 and TRBJ1-5; D is unresolved. Trimming left V 5 bases short and J 0 bases short, with 18 bases between. The CDR3 sequence is 17 residues long. Per germline, CDR1 SGHNT and CDR2 YYREEE (reference sequence). CDR3 sequence: CASSRKTNRFSNQPQHF. The CDR3 nucleotides read TGTGCCAGCAGTAGGAAAACCAACAGATTTAGCAATCAGCCCCAGCATTTT.

The V and J genes are TRBV5-1 and TRBJ2-2, with 13 bases matching TRBD2. This CDR3 has 17 residues. Germline values: CDR1 SGHRS, CDR2 YFSETQ. V trimming: 0 bases; J trimming: 2 bases; junction bases outside the gene matches: 1. CDR3 in amino acids: CASSLGLAGGNTGELFF. CDR3 nucleotides: TGCGCCAGCAGCTTGGGACTAGCGGGGGGTAACACCGGGGAGCTGTTTTTT. The variable domain in full, with the rest retrieved from reference TRBV5-1 and TRBJ2-2, is KAGVTQTPRYLIKTRGQQVTLSCSPISGHRSVSWYQQTPGQGLQFLFEYFSETQRNKGNFPGRFSGRQFSNSRSEMNVSTLELGDSALYLCASSLGLAGGNTGELFFGEGSRLTVL.

This rearrangement joins TRBV7-3 to TRBJ2-3; weak D call: TRBD2 (5 bases). CDR1 is SGHTA, CDR2 FQGTGA, per germline. Between the trimmed V and J ends, which lost 5 bases and 5 bases, there was a span of 11 bases. The CDR3 is 13 amino acids. CDR3 in DNA: TGTGCCAGCAGCCCCCCCGGGGAAGATACGCAGTATTTT. As protein: CASSPPGEDTQYF.

There are a few counts of this clone. The J gene is TRBJ1-3, the V gene TRBV7-2, with 11 bases lining up with TRBD1. The CDR3 has 18 residues. With 6 bases clipped from V and 1 base from J, the junction kept 11 bases outside the gene matches. Germline-derived CDR1 and CDR2 are SGHTA and FQGNSA. The CDR3 DNA is TGTGCCAGCAGTAGAAGGGGGACAGGGGGTCGGTCTGGAAACACCATATATTTT. It specifies CASSRRGTGGRSGNTIYF.

The chain carries TRBV27 and TRBJ2-1, with TRBD2 identical over 7 bases. The V segment lost 5 bases and the J segment 7 bases; nucleotides outside the gene matches: 5. Germline CDR1 reads MNHEY; CDR2 reads SMNVEV (reference sequence). This CDR3 is built from 13 residues. CDR3 sequence: CASSALGGNEQFF. The DNA for the CDR3 is TGTGCCAGCAGTGCCCTCGGGGGGAATGAGCAGTTCTTC.

This chain joins TRBV2 and TRBJ2-7; 9 bases are a match to TRBD2. Trimming at V came to 4 bases and at J to 3 bases, leaving 4 bases not matched to a gene. CDR1 and CDR2 from the germline V gene are SNHLY and FYNNEI. The CDR3 runs to 14 residues. CDR3: CASSVTSGFYEQYF. The CDR3 nucleotides read TGTGCCAGCAGTGTGACTAGCGGTTTCTACGAGCAGTACTTC.